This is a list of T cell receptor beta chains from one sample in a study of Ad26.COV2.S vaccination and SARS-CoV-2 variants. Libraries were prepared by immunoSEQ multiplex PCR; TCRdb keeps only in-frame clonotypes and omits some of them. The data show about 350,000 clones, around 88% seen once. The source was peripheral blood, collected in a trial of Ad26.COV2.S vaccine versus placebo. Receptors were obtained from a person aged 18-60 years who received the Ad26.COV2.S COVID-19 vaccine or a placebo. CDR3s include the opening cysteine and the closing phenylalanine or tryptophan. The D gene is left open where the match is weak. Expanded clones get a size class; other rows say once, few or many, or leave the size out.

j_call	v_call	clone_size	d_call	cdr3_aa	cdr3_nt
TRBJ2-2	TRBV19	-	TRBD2	CASSITGLGDTGELFF	TGTGCCAGTAGTATTACGGGACTAGGCGACACCGGGGAGCTGTTTTTT
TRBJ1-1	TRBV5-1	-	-	CASSAGGEAFF	TGCGCCAGCAGCGCCGGAGGAGAAGCTTTCTTT
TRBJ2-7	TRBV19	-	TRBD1	CASSPGTGFYEQYF	TGTGCCAGTAGCCCCGGGACAGGGTTCTACGAGCAGTACTTC
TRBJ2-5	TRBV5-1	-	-	CASSSHDAGETQYF	TGCGCCAGCAGCTCCCACGACGCGGGGGAGACCCAGTACTTC
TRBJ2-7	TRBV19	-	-	CASSIVGSSYEQYF	TGTGCCAGTAGTATTGTCGGGAGCTCCTACGAGCAGTACTTC
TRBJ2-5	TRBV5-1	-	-	CASSLEGRVQETQYF	TGCGCCAGCAGCTTGGAAGGCAGAGTTCAAGAGACCCAGTACTTC
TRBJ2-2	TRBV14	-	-	CASSRGPGELFF	TGTGCCAGCAGCCGGGGGCCCGGGGAGCTGTTTTTT
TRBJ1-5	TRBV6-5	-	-	CASNPMDSNQPQHF	TGTGCCAGCAATCCTATGGACAGCAATCAGCCCCAGCATTTT
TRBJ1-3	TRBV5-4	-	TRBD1	CASSLGLEGAKLGNTIYF	TGTGCCAGCAGCTTGGGTTTGGAGGGGGCGAAGCTAGGAAACACCATATATTTT
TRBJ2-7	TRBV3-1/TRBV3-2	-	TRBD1	CASSPYRDRGPLAYF	TGTGCCAGCAGCCCATACCGGGACAGGGGCCCTTTGGCGTACTTC
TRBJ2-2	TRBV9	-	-	CASSVVATNTGELFF	TGTGCCAGCAGCGTAGTTGCGACTAACACCGGGGAGCTGTTTTTT
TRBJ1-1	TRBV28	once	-	CASIRRRVNTEAFF	TGTGCCAGCATCCGGCGCAGGGTTAACACTGAAGCTTTCTTT
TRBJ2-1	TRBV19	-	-	CASSPGREYYNEQFF	TGTGCCAGTAGTCCGGGCAGAGAATATTACAATGAGCAGTTCTTC
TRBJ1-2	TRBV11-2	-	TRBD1	CASSLDEGASGYTF	TGTGCCAGCAGCTTAGATGAGGGGGCCTCTGGCTACACCTTC
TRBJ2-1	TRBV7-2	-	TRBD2	CASSIVSGGTYNEQFF	TGTGCCAGCAGTATTGTCTCGGGGGGGACTTACAATGAGCAGTTCTTC
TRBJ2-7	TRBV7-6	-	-	CASSHMTLEQYF	TGTGCCAGCAGCCATATGACGCTCGAGCAGTACTTC
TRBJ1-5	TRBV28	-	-	CASRTVSNQPQHF	TGTGCCAGCAGGACAGTATCGAATCAGCCCCAGCATTTT
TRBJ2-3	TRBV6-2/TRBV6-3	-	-	CASSRTLDTQYF	TGTGCCAGCAGCCGGACACTAGATACGCAGTATTTT
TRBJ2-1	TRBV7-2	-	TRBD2	CASSLGTSVNEQFF	TGTGCCAGCAGCTTAGGGACTAGTGTAAATGAGCAGTTCTTC
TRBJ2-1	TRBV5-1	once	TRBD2	CASSLSGSSGSMQFF	TGCGCCAGCAGCTTGTCAGGGTCTAGCGGGAGTATGCAGTTCTTC
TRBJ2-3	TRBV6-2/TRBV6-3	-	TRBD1	CASSYRAGKGAPTDTQYF	TGTGCCAGCAGTTACCGCGCGGGCAAGGGGGCGCCCACAGATACGCAGTATTTT
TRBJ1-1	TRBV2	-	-	CASSEQNPPNTEAFF	TGTGCCAGCAGTGAACAGAACCCGCCCAACACTGAAGCTTTCTTT
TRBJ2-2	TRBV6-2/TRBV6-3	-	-	CASSYRGKGNGELFF	TGTGCCAGCAGTTACCGGGGAAAGGGTAACGGGGAGCTGTTTTTT
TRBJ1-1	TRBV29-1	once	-	CSVDRGVSWNTEAFF	TGCAGCGTTGACAGGGGAGTTTCGTGGAACACTGAAGCTTTCTTT
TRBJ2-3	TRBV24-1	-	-	CATSDLSPPLGADTQYF	TGTGCCACCAGTGATTTAAGCCCACCTTTGGGAGCAGATACGCAGTATTTT
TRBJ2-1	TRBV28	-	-	CASSSTDNSYNEQFF	TGTGCCAGCAGTTCGACAGACAACTCCTACAACGAGCAGTTCTTC
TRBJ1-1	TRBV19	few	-	CASSAHRNTEAFF	TGTGCCAGTAGTGCTCACAGGAACACTGAAGCTTTCTTT
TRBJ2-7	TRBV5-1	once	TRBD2	CASTREISGGQHF	TGCGCCAGCACCCGGGAGATTAGCGGGGGGCAGCACTTC
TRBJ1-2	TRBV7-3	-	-	CASSFGGTRGDYTF	TGTGCCAGCAGCTTCGGCGGGACGAGGGGAGACTACACCTTC
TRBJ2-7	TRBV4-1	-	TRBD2	CASSRLAGGAYEQYF	TGCGCCAGCAGTCGCTTAGCGGGAGGCGCCTACGAGCAGTACTTC
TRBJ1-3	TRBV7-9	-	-	CASSLDRAGNTIYF	TGTGCCAGCAGCTTAGATAGGGCCGGAAACACCATATATTTT
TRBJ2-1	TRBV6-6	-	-	CASSPNGVNEQFF	TGTGCCAGCAGCCCCAACGGGGTCAATGAGCAGTTCTTC
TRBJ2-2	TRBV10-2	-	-	CASSESGSPPGELFF	TGCGCCAGCAGTGAGTCTGGCAGTCCCCCGGGGGAGCTGTTTTTT
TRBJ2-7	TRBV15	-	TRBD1	CATSGDRGPYEQYF	TGTGCCACCAGCGGAGACAGGGGGCCCTACGAGCAGTACTTC
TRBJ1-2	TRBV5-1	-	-	CASSLVRQSHANYGYTF	TGCGCCAGCAGCTTGGTAAGACAGTCCCACGCTAACTATGGCTACACCTTC
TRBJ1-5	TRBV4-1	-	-	CASSQGRVQESNQPQHF	TGCGCCAGCAGCCAAGGGAGGGTCCAAGAAAGCAATCAGCCCCAGCATTTT
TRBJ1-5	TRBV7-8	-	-	CASSLVGSNQPQHF	TGTGCCAGCAGCTTAGTCGGGAGCAATCAGCCCCAGCATTTT
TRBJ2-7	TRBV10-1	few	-	CASSELCGCIYEQYF	TGCGCCAGCAGTGAGCTATGCGGCTGTATCTACGAGCAGTACTTC
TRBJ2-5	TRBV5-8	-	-	CASSLKGSGETQYF	TGTGCCAGCAGCTTGAAGGGATCCGGAGAGACCCAGTACTTC
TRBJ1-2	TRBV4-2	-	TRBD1	CASSHLPPGTGEAKYGYTF	TGTGCCAGCAGCCACTTACCTCCCGGGACAGGGGAAGCCAAATATGGCTACACCTTC
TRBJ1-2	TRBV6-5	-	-	CASSHGIFYGYTF	TGTGCCAGCAGTCACGGAATATTCTATGGCTACACCTTC
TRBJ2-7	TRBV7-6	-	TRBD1	CASSLEVTGGFYEQYF	TGTGCCAGCAGCTTAGAAGTTACAGGGGGATTTTACGAGCAGTACTTC
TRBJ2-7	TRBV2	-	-	CASSEWGQEVGEQYF	TGTGCCAGCAGTGAATGGGGGCAGGAGGTAGGGGAGCAGTACTTC